One sample yielded the 2 T cell receptor beta chains listed below, sequenced in a study of T cells in Graves' hyperthyroidism and ophthalmopathy. Using RNA transcripts as the source, TCR beta CDR3 regions were amplified. In the first-round RT-PCR of the TCR CDR3, the HTBI primer set was used. TCRdb reanalysed the multiplex PCR reads using MiXCR and keeps one entry per CDR3 protein. The sample has hundreds of thousands of distinct CDR3 sequences, around 15% seen once. The specimen was blood. The receptors come from a woman younger than 35 with Graves' hyperthyroidism.

This clonotype was recorded at least ten times. CDR3 in amino acids: CASSPIRGKDTEAFF. CDR3 sequence (DNA): TGTGCCAGCTCACCAATCCGGGGAAAGGACACTGAAGCTTTCTTT. This chain connects TRBV18 to TRBJ1-1, with D uncertain. The V gene's germline CDR1 is KGHSH and CDR2 LQKENI. The CDR3 extends over 15 amino acids. V shed 2 bases and J shed 3 bases, with 13 bases lying between them.

This clonotype came up many times. V usage is TRBV20-1 and J usage is TRBJ2-2, with TRBD2 matching 11 bases. The CDR3 covers 15 residues. The V gene's germline CDR1 is DFQATT and CDR2 SNEGSKA (reference sequence). With 6 bases clipped from V and 5 bases from J, the junction kept 8 bases outside the gene matches. The CDR3 DNA follows: TGCAGTGCAAGAACTAGCGGGAGATGGACCGGGGAGCTGTTTTTT. The encoded protein is CSARTSGRWTGELFF.